This T cell receptor beta chain was identified in a study of T cell responses to AZD1222 COVID-19 vaccine. Profiled with immunoSEQ multiplex PCR; TCRdb holds only in-frame clones, not every one. Altogether around 62,000 clones are present, 85% to 90% being singletons, with the ten largest covering 4.9%. With respect to this clone: Its specificity is not known.

Study-wide points: Clonal diversity was possibly underestimated, and the donors were mostly white British, with more females.

The germline V gene encodes CDR1 LGHNA and CDR2 YNFKEQ. V shed 0 bases and J shed 4 bases, with 16 bases lying between them. The CDR3 spans 17 residues. This receptor was obtained from an adult in good health. Sequencing used peripheral blood, obtained on day 0 of AZD1222 vaccination. The rearrangement uses TRBV4-2 and TRBJ1-3; unclear D gene. CDR3 protein: CASSQEFLLSWGNTIYF. CDR3 coding DNA: TGTGCCAGCAGCCAAGAGTTCCTGCTTTCGTGGGGAAACACCATATATTTT.